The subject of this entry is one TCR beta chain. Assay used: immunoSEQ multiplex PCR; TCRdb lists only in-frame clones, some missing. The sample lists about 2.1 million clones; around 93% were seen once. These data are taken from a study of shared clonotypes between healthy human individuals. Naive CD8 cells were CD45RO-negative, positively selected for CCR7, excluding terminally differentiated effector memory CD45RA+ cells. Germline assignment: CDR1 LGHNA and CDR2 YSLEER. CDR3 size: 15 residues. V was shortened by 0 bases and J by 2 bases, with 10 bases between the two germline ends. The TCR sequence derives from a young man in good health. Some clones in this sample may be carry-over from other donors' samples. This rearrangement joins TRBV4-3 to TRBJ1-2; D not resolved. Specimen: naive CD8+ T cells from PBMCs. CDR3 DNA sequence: TGCGCCAGCAGCCAAGATTTGGCAAGGAACTATGGCTACACCTTC. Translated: CASSQDLARNYGYTF.